The clone carrying this TCR beta chain was counted a few times. The data were obtained in a study of cytotoxic CD8 clonotypes in ibrutinib-treated CLL. Study in general: Response samples were taken after a median of roughly 11 months on treatment, range 6 to 36. The average sample held roughly 250,000 productive templates and tens of thousands of productive rearrangements.

Profiled with immunoSEQ multiplex PCR; TCRdb holds only in-frame clones, not every one. This table holds hundreds of thousands of clones, around 70% found once. The germline gives CDR1 LNHDA, CDR2 SQIVND (reference sequence). V shed 9 bases and J 0 bases; nucleotides not matched to a gene: 12. The CDR3 is made up of 17 amino acids. This sample comprised PBMCs, obtained after 24 months of ibrutinib treatment. The V call is TRBV19, the J call TRBJ2-1, with 9 bases aligning to TRBD1. The sequence was collected from a human donor with chronic lymphocytic leukemia. The CDR3 nucleotides read TGTGCCAGCGACAGGGGGTTTGTGGGGAGCTCCTACAATGAGCAGTTCTTC. It translates to CASDRGFVGSSYNEQFF. Variable domain in full (rest from reference TRBV19 and TRBJ2-1): DGGITQSPKYLFRKEGQNVTLSCEQNLNHDAMYWYRQDPGQGLRLIYYSQIVNDFQKGDIAEGYSVSREKKESFPLTVTSAQKNPTAFYLCASDRGFVGSSYNEQFFGPGTRLTVL.